This TCR beta chain was found in a study of T cell repertoires in cytomegalovirus infection. Study at large: Indicated by public TCR beta signatures were CMV infection and matching HLA type. Notes on the study in general: Dominating the ex vivo response were HLA-C-restricted CMV-specific TCR beta clonotypes.

Points on this clonotype: As yet, its antigen is unknown.

CDR3 length: 16 residues. The germline V gene has CDR1 MNHNS and CDR2 SASEGT. The V gene end was trimmed by 6 bases and the J gene end by 5 bases; junction bases not matched to a gene: 14. In TCRdb, the reads were re-called with MiXCR into one record per CDR3 protein. The data show 450,000 to 550,000 distinct CDR3 sequences, about two fifths seen once. The chain employs TRBV6-1 and TRBJ2-7; 9 nucleotides agree with TRBD1. The clonotype originates from a human donor in good health (CMV status not recorded). Some clones in this sample may be carry-over from other donors' samples. The sample here was cultured PBMCs, taken from culture after CMV antigen stimulation. The CDR3 DNA reads as TGTGCCAGCAGCCAAACGTTTTGGACAGGGGAGAACGAGCAGTACTTC. It encodes CASSQTFWTGENEQYF.